These 16 T cell receptor beta chains came from one sample sequenced in a study of lymphopenia after photon versus proton radiotherapy. Generated by immunoSEQ multiplex PCR, the TCRdb table keeps only in-frame clones and is missing some. The sample shows roughly 30,000 clones, around 82% of them seen only once. Sequencing was performed on peripheral blood, taken from a patient treated with photon-based radiotherapy. The receptor set was obtained from a man aged 45-65 years with gastric cancer.

This clone has only one observation. This rearrangement joins TRBV5-1 to TRBJ2-5; no clear D gene. The CDR3 runs to 12 residues. Trimming pared 0 bases from V and 7 bases from J, leaving 7 bases between. Germline V CDR1 and CDR2: SGHRS, YFSETQ. This chain's CDR3 is CASSLGEVTQYF. The CDR3, as DNA: TGCGCCAGCAGCTTGGGTGAGGTGACCCAGTACTTC.

The chain links TRBV6-1 to TRBJ1-5, with D unclear. There are 14 residues in the CDR3. CDR1 and CDR2 (germline): MNHNS, SASEGT. Trimming pared 1 base from V and 3 bases from J, leaving 7 bases between. CDR3 sequence: CASSEGGTNQPQHF. The CDR3 region has the DNA TGTGCCAGCAGTGAAGGAGGCACCAATCAGCCCCAGCATTTT.

The CDR3 loop is CSVGGGTVPYNEQFF. The CDR3 nucleotides read TGCAGCGTTGGGGGTGGGACAGTCCCCTACAATGAGCAGTTCTTC. This chain connects TRBV29-1 to TRBJ2-1; 7 nucleotides align to TRBD1. The CDR3 is 15 residues long. The V segment lost 4 bases and the J segment 2 bases; nucleotides outside the gene matches: 8. The germline V gene encodes CDR1 SQVTM and CDR2 ANQGSEA.

This chain links TRBV30 with TRBJ1-3; D not certain. Per the germline V gene, CDR1 is GTSNPN and CDR2 is SVGIG (reference sequence). This CDR3 spans 14 amino acids. Trimming cost V 0 bases and J 7 bases, with 13 bases left between them. CDR3 loop: CAWSVGSQRNTIYF. In DNA, the CDR3 is TGTGCCTGGAGTGTCGGGTCCCAACGCAACACCATATATTTT. The full variable domain, rest sourced from reference TRBV30 and TRBJ1-3, is SQTIHQWPATLVQPVGSPLSLECTVEGTSNPNLYWYRQAAGRGLQLLFYSVGIGQISSEVPQNLSASRPQDRQFILSSKKLLLSDSGFYLCAWSVGSQRNTIYFGEGSWLTVV.

This clone came up once. V and J are TRBV19 and TRBJ2-2, with D unresolved. V shed 7 bases and J shed 1 base, with 13 bases lying between them. The CDR3 length is 15 residues. Germline CDR1 is LNHDA and CDR2 is SQIVND (reference sequence). The CDR3 bases are TGTGCCAGTACCCAAAATTGGGGGAACACCGGGGAGCTGTTTTTT. Its protein is CASTQNWGNTGELFF.

This clone was counted a single time. The CDR3 coding sequence is TGTGCCAGCAGTAAGGGACAGGGGATACAGCCCCAGCATTTT. Translating gives CASSKGQGIQPQHF. The chain uses TRBV6-1 and TRBJ1-5; 10 nucleotides line up with TRBD1. The CDR3 totals 14 residues. V lost 5 bases to trimming and J lost 7 bases; unmatched junction nucleotides: 5. Germline assignment: CDR1 MNHNS and CDR2 SASEGT.

This clone was detected a few times. The chain carries TRBV19 and TRBJ1-2; the D gene is possibly TRBD1 (5 bases). The CDR3 contains 13 residues. With 3 bases removed from V and 6 bases from J, the gap between germline ends came to 11 bases. Germline CDR1 LNHDA, CDR2 SQIVND (reference sequence). The CDR3 here is CASSMGGVDGYTF. In DNA form, the CDR3 reads TGTGCCAGTAGTATGGGAGGGGTCGATGGCTACACCTTC. The full variable domain, completed using reference TRBV19 and TRBJ1-2, is DGGITQSPKYLFRKEGQNVTLSCEQNLNHDAMYWYRQDPGQGLRLIYYSQIVNDFQKGDIAEGYSVSREKKESFPLTVTSAQKNPTAFYLCASSMGGVDGYTFGSGTRLTVV.

This clone was seen once. The chain uses TRBV5-8 and TRBJ1-2; tentative D call: TRBD1 (6 bases). This CDR3 has 14 residues. Trimming removed 4 bases from V and 3 bases from J, with 13 bases in between. Per the germline V gene, CDR1 is SGHTS and CDR2 is YDEGEE. The CDR3 coding sequence is TGTGCCAGCAGCCTCACGGGGACATACTATGGCTACACCTTC. Protein product: CASSLTGTYYGYTF.

V usage is TRBV29-1 and J usage is TRBJ2-1, with TRBD1 matching 8 bases. CDR3 size: 12 residues. Trimming took 7 bases from V and 7 from J; bases not matched to a gene: 6. Germline V CDR1 and CDR2: SQVTM, ANQGSEA. The CDR3 loop reads CSGRTGINEQFF. The CDR3 DNA is TGCAGCGGACGGACAGGGATAAATGAGCAGTTCTTC.

This sequence joins TRBV25-1 and TRBJ2-7, with TRBD1 identical over 8 bases. Germline V lookup: CDR1 MGHDK, CDR2 SYGVNS. The V gene end was trimmed by 5 bases and the J gene end by 0 bases; junction bases not matched to a gene: 6. This CDR3 has 15 amino acids. CDR3 DNA sequence: TGTGCCAGCAGTTTGACAGGGGTTCTCTCCTACGAGCAGTACTTC. This sequence encodes CASSLTGVLSYEQYF.

The rearrangement joins TRBV30 to TRBJ1-5; 7 positions agree with TRBD1. The CDR3 has 13 amino acids. Germline assignment: CDR1 GTSNPN and CDR2 SVGIG (reference sequence). The junction had 3 bases not matched to a gene; V was cut back by 3 bases and J by 4 bases. The CDR3 here is CAWRGQPNQPQHF. Here the CDR3 DNA reads TGTGCCTGGAGGGGACAGCCAAATCAGCCCCAGCATTTT.

The genes are TRBV7-9 and TRBJ1-1, with a weak D call TRBD1 (5 bases). Germline assignment: CDR1 SEHNR and CDR2 FQNEAQ (reference sequence). The V gene lost 5 bases and the J gene lost 7 bases, with 11 bases spanning the gap. The length of the CDR3 is 12 residues. In DNA, the CDR3 is TGTGCCAGCAGCCCCGGGACGAATGAAGCTTTCTTT. Protein: CASSPGTNEAFF.

This clone was seen just once. This chain connects TRBV6-6 to TRBJ1-5; D is perhaps TRBD1 (5 bases). V shed 1 base and J shed 2 bases, with 12 bases lying between them. This CDR3 is 16 amino acids long. The germline gives CDR1 MNHNY, CDR2 SVGAGI (reference sequence). The DNA of the CDR3 is TGTGCCAGCAGTTACTATGGTCTAGGGGGCAATCAGCCCCAGCATTTT. This codes for CASSYYGLGGNQPQHF.

This clone was recorded a few times. The gene calls are TRBV13 and TRBJ1-4, with 8 bases aligning to TRBD1. This CDR3 is 15 amino acids long. Germline V lookup: CDR1 PRHDT, CDR2 FYEKMQ (reference sequence). Trimming at V came to 3 bases and at J to 8 bases, leaving 8 bases not matched to a gene. This CDR3 reads CASSFKGQGGEKLFF. The CDR3 DNA reads TGTGCCAGCAGCTTCAAAGGACAGGGCGGGGAAAAACTGTTTTTT.

The CDR3 here is CASSQDSSGSGELFF. DNA of the CDR3: TGCGCCAGCAGCCAAGATTCATCAGGGTCCGGGGAGCTGTTTTTT. The gene calls are TRBV4-3 and TRBJ2-2; tentative D call: TRBD1 (5 bases). Germline V gene lookup returns CDR1 LGHNA and CDR2 YSLEER. The V end lost 0 bases, the J end lost 6 bases, and 11 bases lay between the germline ends. CDR3 length: 15 residues.

This rearrangement joins TRBV11-2 to TRBJ1-1, with TRBD1 matching 7 bases. The CDR3 covers 13 residues. CDR1 is SGHAT, CDR2 FQNNGV, per germline. V lost 5 bases, J lost 1 base, and 1 base stayed unmatched. The CDR3 loop is CASSRQGNTEAFF. The CDR3 nucleotides read TGTGCCAGCAGCCGACAGGGGAACACTGAAGCTTTCTTT.